These 21 T cell receptor beta chains came from one sample sequenced in a study of CD8 T cells in Susac syndrome. With random hexamers, reverse transcription was performed on about 0.45 to 1 ug of RNA. TCRdb analysed the immunoSEQ multiplex PCR reads with MiXCR anew, one entry per CDR3 protein. The table records 95,000 to 150,000 distinct CDR3 sequences, over 90% of them present only once. Material for sequencing was CD8+ T cells from PBMCs. The receptors here all came from a human donor with Susac syndrome.

This CDR3 is CASSNRDRPYEQYF. DNA for the CDR3: TGTGCCAGCAGCAACCGGGACAGACCCTACGAGCAGTACTTC. The rearrangement joins TRBV9 to TRBJ2-7, with 7 bases identical to TRBD1. The junction had 6 bases not matched to a gene; V was cut back by 4 bases and J by 2 bases. Germline V gene sequence: CDR1 SGDLS, CDR2 YYNGEE. CDR3 length equals 14 residues.

The rearrangement uses TRBV29-1 and TRBJ1-2; the D is unclear. The CDR3 is made up of 13 amino acids. Germline V gene lookup returns CDR1 SQVTM and CDR2 ANQGSEA. The V gene lost 6 bases and the J gene lost 0 bases, with 11 bases spanning the gap. The CDR3 DNA follows: TGCAGCGTCCCCCCGGGATCTAACTATGGCTACACCTTC. Encoded protein: CSVPPGSNYGYTF.

This CDR3 reads CASSLWGGRTNNEQFF. CDR3 bases: TGTGCCAGCAGCTTGTGGGGGGGGCGAACGAACAATGAGCAGTTCTTC. V is TRBV21-1 and J is TRBJ2-1; TRBD1 is the table's D call, not checked against the DNA. TRBV21-1 is described as a pseudogene. This CDR3 comprises 16 residues.

The chain has TRBV20-1 and TRBJ1-1; tentative D call: TRBD1 (6 bases). Germline assignment: CDR1 DFQATT and CDR2 SNEGSKA (reference sequence). Trimming removed 3 bases from V and 2 bases from J, with 13 bases in between. The CDR3 contains 14 residues. The CDR3 nucleotides read TGCAGTGCTAGGGATTACAGGGAAAACACTGAAGCTTTCTTT. Translation: CSARDYRENTEAFF.

Here the CDR3 reads CTLKGWDRCHSGANVLTF. CDR3 coding DNA: TGCACCCTCAAGGGGTGGGACAGATGCCACTCTGGGGCCAACGTCCTGACTTTC. The chain uses TRBV29-1 and TRBJ2-6; 7 bases match TRBD1. Germline V lookup: CDR1 SQVTM, CDR2 ANQGSEA. This CDR3 has 18 residues.

V usage is TRBV12-3 or TRBV12-4 and J usage is TRBJ2-6, with D maybe TRBD2 (5 bases). The CDR3 runs 13 residues. Trimming removed 9 bases at V and 6 bases at J, with 12 bases between. CDR3 in DNA: TGTGCCAGTTGCCCCGGGGAGGCCAACGTCCTGACTTTC. Translating it yields CASCPGEANVLTF.

The V and J genes are TRBV7-9 and TRBJ2-3; possible D gene TRBD2, 6 bases. Trimming removed 9 bases at V and 0 bases at J, with 10 bases between. Germline V gene data show CDR1 as SEHNR and CDR2 as FQNEAQ (reference sequence). CDR3 length: 13 amino acids. This CDR3 reads CASQLASTDTQYF. The CDR3 nucleotides read TGTGCCAGTCAGCTAGCGAGCACAGATACGCAGTATTTT.

The rearrangement links TRBV4-1 to TRBJ1-1, with a possible D match to TRBD1 (5 bases). Germline assignment: CDR1 MGHRA and CDR2 YSYEKL. There are 15 residues in the CDR3. The ends were cut back, 1 base at V and 0 bases at J, with 9 bases in the middle. CDR3 nucleotide sequence: TGCGCCAGCAGCCAAGTCCGGGACTTGAACACTGAAGCTTTCTTT. It is translated as CASSQVRDLNTEAFF.

A single count supports this clonotype. The chain has TRBV7-2 and TRBJ2-5, with TRBD2 matching 13 bases. With 5 bases clipped from V and 5 bases from J, the junction kept 11 bases outside the gene matches. CDR1 and CDR2 from the germline V gene are SGHTA and FQGNSA. CDR3 size: 17 residues. CDR3 loop: CASSTTSGLAGRETQYF. The CDR3 bases are TGTGCCAGCAGCACGACCTCGGGACTAGCGGGGAGGGAGACCCAGTACTTC.

This rearrangement joins TRBV10-2 to TRBJ1-4, with D tentatively TRBD1 (6 bases). Germline loops: CDR1 WSHSY, CDR2 SAAADI. CDR3 length equals 12 residues. V was pared by 3 bases and J by 10 bases, with 9 bases between. CDR3 sequence (DNA): TGCGCCAGCAGTGAAACAGGGAGAAAACTGTTTTTT. This translates into CASSETGRKLFF.

The rearrangement links TRBV29-1 to TRBJ2-5, with D uncertain. The V gene's germline CDR1 is SQVTM and CDR2 ANQGSEA. CDR3 length: 12 residues. V was pared by 8 bases and J by 0 bases, with 10 bases between. CDR3: CSIDRDQETQYF. For the CDR3, the DNA is TGCAGCATAGACCGAGACCAAGAGACCCAGTACTTC.

The chain carries TRBV12-3 or TRBV12-4 and TRBJ1-1; the D gene is possibly TRBD1 (6 bases). This CDR3 has 15 residues. Trimming shortened V by 6 bases and J by 5 bases, and 19 bases separated the two germline ends. The CDR3 is CASSPNRVRGTEAFF. The CDR3 bases are TGTGCCAGCAGCCCAAACAGGGTGAGGGGGACTGAAGCTTTCTTT.

V usage is TRBV7-6 and J usage is TRBJ1-5, with D unresolved. The CDR3 is 13 residues long. Germline V gene lookup returns CDR1 SGHVS and CDR2 FNYEAQ. Trimming pared 5 bases from V and 7 bases from J, leaving 12 bases between. The CDR3 reads CASSPTAGQPQHF. CDR3 DNA: TGTGCCAGCAGCCCCACGGCTGGCCAGCCCCAGCATTTT.

The V call is TRBV12-3 or TRBV12-4, the J call TRBJ1-4, with 9 bases matching TRBD1. This CDR3 is built from 17 residues. The junction had 10 bases not matched to a gene; V was cut back by 6 bases and J by 2 bases. The CDR3 DNA is TGTGCCAGCAGCACTACCAAACAGGGGGCGACTAATGAAAAACTGTTTTTT. Its translation is CASSTTKQGATNEKLFF.

CDR3 protein: CASAKGTDAYEQYF. The CDR3 bases are TGTGCCAGCGCAAAGGGGACGGACGCCTACGAGCAGTACTTC. The V and J genes are TRBV7-6 and TRBJ2-7; the D gene could be TRBD1 or TRBD2 (5 bases each). V dropped 8 bases and J dropped 2 bases, with 16 bases sitting between them. This CDR3 contains 14 residues. Germline values: CDR1 SGHVS, CDR2 FNYEAQ.

This clonotype came up once. This rearrangement joins TRBV3-1 to TRBJ2-3, with 9 bases matching TRBD1. This CDR3 has 17 amino acids. Germline V gives CDR1 LGHDT, CDR2 YNNKEL (reference sequence). The junction had 9 bases not matched to a gene; V was cut back by 2 bases and J by 3 bases. The CDR3 loop is CASSQKRTGALTDTQYF. Here the CDR3 DNA reads TGTGCCAGCAGCCAAAAACGGACAGGGGCCTTGACAGATACGCAGTATTTT.

J is TRBJ1-5 and V is TRBV27; D not resolved. Between the trimmed V and J ends, which lost 6 bases and 1 base, there was a span of 10 bases. In germline, CDR1 is MNHEY, CDR2 SMNVEV (reference sequence). The CDR3 sequence is 14 residues long. The CDR3 region has the DNA TGTGCCAGCAGATTACTCATGAGCAATCAGCCCCAGCATTTT. Residues: CASRLLMSNQPQHF.

This chain links TRBV4-3 with TRBJ2-7; possibly TRBD1 for D (5 bases). Germline V gene sequence: CDR1 LGHNA, CDR2 YSLEER. This CDR3 has 16 residues. V was shortened by 0 bases and J by 7 bases, with 19 bases between the two germline ends. The CDR3 is CASSQEHTGESREQYF. CDR3 nucleotide sequence: TGCGCCAGCAGCCAAGAGCACACAGGAGAATCTCGGGAGCAGTACTTC.

This clonotype was detected once. The chain links TRBV7-8 to TRBJ2-5, with 8 bases fitting TRBD2. This CDR3 region has 15 residues. The germline V gene has CDR1 SGHVS and CDR2 FQNEAQ. V dropped 4 bases and J dropped 5; count of bases not matched to a gene: 9. The CDR3 DNA follows: TGTGCCAGCAGCTCGCGGGGGGCCGAGGGGGAGACCCAGTACTTC. Protein sequence: CASSSRGAEGETQYF.

The V and J genes are TRBV12-3 or TRBV12-4 and TRBJ2-3; TRBD2 matches at 10 bases. The CDR3 runs 15 residues. After removal of 6 bases from V and 4 bases from J, the junction contained 7 bases not matched to a gene. CDR3 DNA sequence: TGTGCCAGCAGAACAACCGGACTAGCGGCAGATACGCAGTATTTT. Translating it yields CASRTTGLAADTQYF.

V usage is TRBV12-3 or TRBV12-4 and J usage is TRBJ1-1; maybe TRBD1 (5 bases). The length of the CDR3 is 13 residues. V lost 6 bases, J lost 6 bases, and 14 bases lay in between. In nucleotides, the CDR3 is TGTGCCAGCAGCCCAGACAGACACTCTGAAGCTTTCTTT. It codes for CASSPDRHSEAFF.